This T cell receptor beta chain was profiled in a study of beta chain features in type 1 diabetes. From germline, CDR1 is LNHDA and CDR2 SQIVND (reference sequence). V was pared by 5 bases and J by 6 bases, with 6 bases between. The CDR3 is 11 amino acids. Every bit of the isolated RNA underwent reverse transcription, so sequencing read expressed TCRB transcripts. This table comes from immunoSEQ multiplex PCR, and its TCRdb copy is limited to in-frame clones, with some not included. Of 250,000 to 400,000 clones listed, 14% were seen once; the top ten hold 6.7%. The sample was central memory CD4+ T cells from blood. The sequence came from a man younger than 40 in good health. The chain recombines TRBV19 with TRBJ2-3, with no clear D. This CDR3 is CASSFSDTQYF. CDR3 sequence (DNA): TGTGCCAGTAGTTTTTCCGATACGCAGTATTTT.